This TCR beta chain was retrieved from a study of blood T cell repertoires in COVID-19. In the study overall: The United States, Italy and Spain provided the acute and convalescent COVID-19 samples.

This clone was seen once. Methods used by the authors: Amplification of reference gene primers provided the estimated nucleated cell counts. Produced via immunoSEQ multiplex PCR; TCRdb's table is partial and in-frame only. V, J and clone size reflect that table, while D and trimming were determined from the DNA. Counted here are under 200,000 clones, approximately 84% occurring once; the ten biggest clones make up 5% to 6%. The CDR3 has 13 residues. Germline V CDR1 and CDR2: SGHRS, YFSETQ. V lost 5 bases to trimming and J lost 6 bases, with 11 bases between them. Material: peripheral blood. This rearrangement joins TRBV5-1 to TRBJ2-2, with D possibly matching TRBD1 (6 bases). The TCR was taken from a woman between 45 and 60 years old with COVID-19, enrolled during active disease. CDR3 nucleotides: TGCGCCAGCAGGGTGCAGGGGCCCGGGGAGCTGTTTTTT. It is translated as CASRVQGPGELFF.